These 8 T cell receptor beta chains originate from one sample sequenced in a study of T cell repertoires in cytomegalovirus infection. A single record per CDR3 protein comes from TCRdb applying MiXCR to the reads. The table has over 250,000 distinct CDR3 sequences, over 20% seen once. Sequenced: PBMCs. All receptors derive from a human donor in good health (CMV status not recorded). Some clones in this sample may be carry-over from other donors' samples.

V and J are TRBV12-3 or TRBV12-4 and TRBJ1-4; maybe TRBD1 (5 bases). Trimming cost V 6 bases and J 0 bases, with 11 bases left between them. The length of the CDR3 is 15 residues. The DNA of the CDR3 is TGTGCCAGCAGGGCCACAGGTGCAACTAATGAAAAACTGTTTTTT. This translates into CASRATGATNEKLFF.

At least ten counts were recorded for this clonotype. The chain couples TRBV7-2 to TRBJ1-6; TRBD1 agrees at 8 bases. The CDR3 spans 16 residues. Germline CDR1 is SGHTA and CDR2 is FQGNSA. Trimming removed 5 bases from V and 7 bases from J; junction bases left unmatched: 10. DNA for the CDR3: TGTGCCAGCAGCCCCCGAACCGGGACAGGCAATTCACCCCTCCACTTT. Residues: CASSPRTGTGNSPLHF.

The chain recombines TRBV20-1 with TRBJ2-5, with D possibly matching TRBD2 (6 bases). The CDR3 spans 13 residues. Germline-derived CDR1 and CDR2 are DFQATT and SNEGSKA (reference sequence). V lost 0 bases and J 5 bases, leaving 10 bases between the germline ends. This CDR3 is CSARDGGTETQYF. The DNA for the CDR3 is TGCAGTGCTAGAGACGGCGGGACGGAGACCCAGTACTTC.

This clonotype was seen repeatedly, ten times or more. The gene calls are TRBV11-3 and TRBJ2-1; no clear D. Trimming removed 0 bases from V and 5 bases from J, with 5 bases in between. The CDR3 is made up of 13 amino acids. Germline V gene lookup returns CDR1 SGHNT and CDR2 YENEEA. The CDR3 DNA reads TGTGCCAGCAGCTTAGATCGGGACAATGAGCAGTTCTTC. Translating gives CASSLDRDNEQFF.

The chain carries TRBV2 and TRBJ2-7; tentatively, D is TRBD2 (5 bases). In germline, CDR1 is SNHLY, CDR2 FYNNEI. CDR3 size: 15 residues. Trimming cost V 4 bases and J 0 bases, with 13 bases left between them. This CDR3 is CASSGLGIPSYEQYF. CDR3 bases: TGTGCCAGCAGTGGTCTCGGGATCCCCTCCTACGAGCAGTACTTC.

CDR3 loop: CASSYSSMNTEAFF. The CDR3 DNA follows: TGTGCCAGCAGTTACTCCAGCATGAACACTGAAGCTTTCTTT. The chain combines TRBV6-6 with TRBJ1-1; D not certain. CDR1 MNHNY and CDR2 SVGAGI come from the germline V gene (reference sequence). Between the trimmed V and J ends, which lost 0 bases and 0 bases, there was a span of 5 bases. The CDR3 contains 14 residues.

This clonotype came up a few times. The chain is built from TRBV7-6 and TRBJ2-5; possibly TRBD1 or TRBD2 for D (5 bases each). Germline-derived CDR1 and CDR2 are SGHVS and FNYEAQ. This CDR3 has 14 residues. V was shortened by 5 bases and J by 3 bases, with 13 bases between the two germline ends. The CDR3 DNA reads as TGTGCCAGCAGCCCCCCAGGGACGGAAGAGACCCAGTACTTC. This gives the protein CASSPPGTEETQYF.

V and J are TRBV10-3 and TRBJ2-3; D might be TRBD1 or TRBD2, each matching 5 bases. V lost 5 bases to trimming and J lost 0 bases, with 12 bases between them. The CDR3 length is 15 residues. Germline loops: CDR1 ENHRY, CDR2 SYGVKD. The chain's CDR3 is CAISPRDRSTDTQYF. The CDR3 bases are TGTGCCATCAGTCCCCGGGACCGTAGCACAGATACGCAGTATTTT.